What follows are 23 T cell receptor beta chains derived from one specimen sequenced in a study of metastatic and nonmetastatic thyroid tumors (dated by TCRdb to 2020 to 2021). No patient had received any treatment before thyroid surgery. Libraries were made using PCR. The data were produced on an Illumina HiSeq 4000. TCRdb passed the public sequencing reads through fastp at Q25 and MiXCR, retaining productive beta sequences. Recorded for this sample are about 12,000 clones; roughly 21% of them occurred a single time. Together, the top ten hold about 14% of the sample. The source material was adjacent normal tissue. These receptor sequences come from a female donor with papillary thyroid cancer or a benign thyroid nodule (not recorded which). Some clones in this sample may be carry-over from other donors' samples.

To note about this clone: A read error is likely, as this CDR3 ends without the conserved phenylalanine or tryptophan. The DNA is omitted, as the CDR3 cannot be located on it reliably, and the CDR3 follows TCRdb's listing. J is TRBJ2-7 and V is TRBV12-3 or TRBV12-4; the table names TRBD1, a call not compared with the DNA. With termini counted, the CDR3 has 14 amino acids. The chain's CDR3 is CASSPGTGAYEQLL.

The V and J genes are TRBV2 and TRBJ1-1, with TRBD1 as a possible D gene (6 bases). Germline V gene sequence: CDR1 SNHLY, CDR2 FYNNEI. This CDR3 region has 14 residues. Trimming took off 7 bases at V and 3 bases at J, with 15 bases between the two ends. In DNA form, the CDR3 reads TGTGCCAGCACCTACGACAGGAGGGACACTGAAGCTTTCTTT. This sequence encodes CASTYDRRDTEAFF.

This clone is categorized as medium-sized. V usage is TRBV6-1 and J usage is TRBJ2-3, with TRBD1 identical over 11 bases. The CDR3 covers 16 residues. Germline CDR1 and CDR2: MNHNS and SASEGT. Unmatched junction bases numbered 9, after V lost 6 bases and J lost 4 bases. CDR3 protein: CASSPHGTGGSDTQYF. The DNA for the CDR3 is TGTGCCAGCAGCCCCCACGGGACAGGGGGATCAGATACGCAGTATTTT.

The chain links TRBV6-2 or TRBV6-3 to TRBJ2-1; D is unclear. Trimming cost V 10 bases and J 7 bases, with 14 bases left between them. Germline V gene lookup returns CDR1 MNHEY and CDR2 SVGEGT. The CDR3 consists of 12 residues. The CDR3 reads CAITAMVNEQFF. The CDR3 DNA reads as TGTGCCATCACCGCCATGGTGAATGAGCAGTTCTTC.

There are a few counts of this clone. The V call is TRBV4-2, the J call TRBJ1-2; 9 bases agree with TRBD1. Trimming took 3 bases from V and 8 from J; bases not matched to a gene: 10. Germline V gives CDR1 LGHNA, CDR2 YNFKEQ. This CDR3 region has 15 residues. CDR3 protein: CASSHPETGGLGYTF. CDR3 in DNA: TGTGCCAGCAGCCATCCCGAGACAGGGGGGCTAGGCTACACCTTC.

This clone appeared a few times. V and J are TRBV28 and TRBJ2-7; D perhaps matches TRBD2 (7 bases). Germline V gene data show CDR1 as MDHEN and CDR2 as SYDVKM. This CDR3 is built from 12 residues. V gave up 4 bases and J gave up 7 bases, with 11 bases separating them. Here the CDR3 reads CASSWGGGEQYF. In DNA form, the CDR3 reads TGTGCCAGCAGTTGGGGGGGCGGGGAGCAGTACTTC.

This clone is termed medium-sized (0.01 to 0.1%). The V gene is TRBV6-1, the J gene TRBJ1-5, with D hard to call. CDR3 size: 11 residues. The germline V gene has CDR1 MNHNS and CDR2 SASEGT. V lost 5 bases, J lost 9 bases, and 8 bases lay in between. The CDR3 sequence is CASSPLGPQHF. The CDR3 bases are TGTGCCAGCAGTCCACTTGGGCCCCAGCATTTT.

In the case of this clone: This may be a read error: a much more frequent sequence differs by one nucleotide. The gene calls are TRBV18 and TRBJ2-1, with 16 bases that match TRBD2. This CDR3 is built from 17 residues. CDR1 and CDR2 from the germline V gene are KGHSH and LQKENI. Here the CDR3 DNA reads TGTGCCAGCTCACCGGGGACTAGCGGGAGGGCCGTGAATGAGCGGTTCTTC. Translation: CASSPGTSGRAVNERFF.

This clone was seen repeatedly, ten times or more. This sequence joins TRBV19 and TRBJ1-2; D remains ambiguous. Trimming took off 3 bases at V and 0 bases at J, with 14 bases between the two ends. In germline, CDR1 is LNHDA, CDR2 SQIVND (reference sequence). The CDR3 extends over 16 amino acids. The CDR3 region is CASSIGSALSNYGYTF. In DNA, the CDR3 is TGTGCCAGTAGTATCGGGTCAGCCTTATCTAACTATGGCTACACCTTC.

This clone was picked up many times. The chain joins TRBV20-1 to TRBJ2-1, with TRBD2 matching over 13 bases. CDR1 and CDR2 (germline): DFQATT, SNEGSKA (reference sequence). The CDR3 is 15 amino acids. With 5 bases clipped from V and 5 bases from J, the junction kept 6 bases outside the gene matches. CDR3 bases: TGCAGTGCTTACACGGGACTAGCGGGGAACAATGAGCAGTTCTTC. Protein sequence: CSAYTGLAGNNEQFF.

The rearrangement uses TRBV7-3 and TRBJ2-3; 9 bases are a match to TRBD2. Germline lookup yields CDR1 SGHTA and CDR2 FQGTGA. V trimming: 5 bases; J trimming: 5 bases; junction bases outside the gene matches: 5. The CDR3 has 14 amino acids. The CDR3 sequence: CASSVLAGVDTQYF. The DNA of the CDR3 is TGTGCCAGCAGCGTACTAGCGGGTGTAGATACGCAGTATTTT.

The rearrangement links TRBV7-8 to TRBJ1-5; D unclear. V was trimmed by 0 bases and J by 4 bases, leaving 10 bases between them. Germline V gene lookup returns CDR1 SGHVS and CDR2 FQNEAQ. The CDR3 runs to 15 residues. The CDR3 nucleotides read TGTGCCAGCAGCTTAGCTCGGGCGGGGAATCAGCCCCAGCATTTT. Translation: CASSLARAGNQPQHF.

To note about this clone: A much larger clone lies one base from this, so it may be a read error. The V and J genes are TRBV5-6 and TRBJ1-5, with D maybe TRBD1 (5 bases). This CDR3 is built from 16 residues. V gave up 4 bases and J gave up 3 bases, with 17 bases separating them. The germline V gene encodes CDR1 SGHDT and CDR2 YYEEEE. The CDR3 is CASSATGGPFNQPQHF. The CDR3 DNA follows: TGTGCCAGCAGCGCAACAGGTGGACCTTTCAATCAGCCCCAGCATTTT.

The chain links TRBV6-1 to TRBJ2-1; D gene ambiguous. Trimming pared 6 bases from V and 7 bases from J, leaving 16 bases between. This CDR3 has 14 amino acids. The V gene's germline CDR1 is MNHNS and CDR2 SASEGT. Here the CDR3 reads CASSLIPDGNEQFF. The CDR3 DNA is TGTGCCAGCAGCCTAATCCCCGATGGTAATGAGCAGTTCTTC.

This clone was seen many times. One end of the junction fails to match germline, which may point to a read error. This chain joins TRBV6-2 or TRBV6-3 and TRBJ2-6; D is undetermined. The CDR3 is 16 amino acids. Germline CDR1 MNHEY, CDR2 SVGEGT. CDR3: CAGSYMAYSGANVLTF. Here the CDR3 DNA reads TGTGCCGGCAGTTACATGGCGTACTCTGGGGCCAACGTCCTGACTTTC.

The table lists this clone with a few counts. Different DNA sequences within this sample yield the same CDR3. The chain links TRBV27 to TRBJ1-2, with D unresolved. The CDR3 is made up of 13 amino acids. CDR1 is MNHEY and CDR2 is SMNVEV in the germline V gene (reference sequence). Trimming cost V 7 bases and J 5 bases, with 14 bases left between them. CDR3 loop: CASKLTESYGYTF. CDR3 nucleotide sequence: TGTGCCAGCAAGCTTACAGAATCATATGGCTACACCTTC.

This clone showed up just a few times. The rearrangement joins TRBV28 to TRBJ1-2; the D gene is possibly TRBD1 (5 bases). The CDR3 extends over 14 amino acids. Trimming took 2 bases from V and 1 from J, leaving 8 bases between them. The germline gives CDR1 MDHEN, CDR2 SYDVKM. The CDR3 region is CASSLRGSNYGYTF. CDR3 coding DNA: TGTGCCAGCAGTTTACGGGGCAGTAACTATGGCTACACCTTC.

This clone showed up many times. The CDR3 coding sequence is TGCGCCAGCAGCCAGGGGGGAGGGGGCGGCAATCAGCCCCAGCATTTT. This encodes CASSQGGGGGNQPQHF. The V and J genes are TRBV4-1 and TRBJ1-5; TRBD1 matches at 7 bases. CDR3 length equals 16 residues. Germline V lookup: CDR1 MGHRA, CDR2 YSYEKL. J lost 2 bases, V lost 3 bases, and 7 bases had no gene match.

This clone was detected only a few times. The rearrangement joins TRBV19 to TRBJ1-5; D call uncertain. The CDR3 is made up of 14 amino acids. The germline V gene has CDR1 LNHDA and CDR2 SQIVND (reference sequence). Trimming removed 5 bases from V and 1 base from J, with 9 bases in between. The CDR3 DNA follows: TGTGCCAGTAGTCATTGGCCGAGCAATCAGCCCCAGCATTTT. Encoded protein: CASSHWPSNQPQHF.

V usage is TRBV11-1 and J usage is TRBJ1-2, with 11 bases that match TRBD1. The CDR3 is 19 residues long. V gave up 5 bases and J gave up 8 bases; unmatched junction bases: 22. Looked up from germline, CDR1 is SGHAT and CDR2 is FQDESV (reference sequence). In DNA form, the CDR3 reads TGTGCCAGCAGCAGCTCGGAGGGTAGGCAGCCGGGACAGGGGGACGGCTACACCTTC. The encoded protein is CASSSSEGRQPGQGDGYTF.

This clone has a count of ten or more. V usage is TRBV5-6 and J usage is TRBJ1-4; D is unclear. From germline, CDR1 is SGHDT and CDR2 YYEEEE. CDR3 size: 14 residues. V dropped 5 bases and J dropped 7 bases, with 15 bases sitting between them. The CDR3 sequence: CASRLRRFSEKLFF. The DNA for the CDR3 is TGTGCCAGCAGACTGAGAAGGTTTTCTGAAAAACTGTTTTTT.

Comments on this clone: The CDR3 ends on some other residue instead of the conserved phenylalanine or tryptophan, so this is likely a read error. The V call is TRBV5-1, the J call TRBJ2-3; no definite D call. Germline V gene sequence: CDR1 SGHRS, CDR2 YFSETQ. The CDR3 is made up of 14 amino acids. Trimming pared 4 bases from V and 4 bases from J, leaving 13 bases between. CDR3 sequence: CASSPWSYPDTQYL. The CDR3 bases are TGCGCCAGCAGCCCATGGTCATATCCAGATACGCAGTATCTT.

This clone was seen at least ten times. The chain employs TRBV11-2 and TRBJ2-5; tentative D call: TRBD2 (6 bases). V lost 1 base to trimming and J lost 3 bases, with 30 bases between them. The CDR3 sequence is 21 residues long. Germline V CDR1 and CDR2: SGHAT, FQNNGV. The chain's CDR3 is CASSLGGLGWAGRPSKETQYF. CDR3 in DNA: TGTGCCAGCAGCTTAGGGGGATTAGGTTGGGCGGGGCGACCTTCGAAAGAGACCCAGTACTTC.